This T cell receptor beta chain came from a study of immune heterogeneity within non-small cell lung tumors. Germline CDR1 is DFQATT and CDR2 is SNEGSKA (reference sequence). With 6 bases removed from V and 4 bases from J, the gap between germline ends came to 15 bases. This CDR3 comprises 13 residues. For the TCR beta CDR3, multiplex PCR with 32 V and 13 J primers performed the amplification. TCRdb processed the multiplex PCR reads anew with MiXCR; each CDR3 protein has one entry. Among around 30,000 distinct CDR3 sequences listed, around 26% were seen once. Details on this clonotype: One base away lies a much larger clone, so this may be a sequencing read error.

Template input, which was bulk tumor genomic DNA, totaled 600 to 700 ng per sample. Several biopsies per primary tumor, spaced far apart, were taken during surgery. Curative surgery was undertaken by patients, who had untreated, newly diagnosed non-small cell lung cancer. V is TRBV20-1 and J is TRBJ1-2; TRBD1 is a possible D gene (5 bases). The clonotype originates from a man aged 35 to 55 with non-small cell lung cancer. The sample taken for sequencing was lung tumor tissue. In DNA, the CDR3 is TGCAGTGCCCCGGGGGGTAGGGGCTATGGCTACACCTTC. Protein product: CSAPGGRGYGYTF.